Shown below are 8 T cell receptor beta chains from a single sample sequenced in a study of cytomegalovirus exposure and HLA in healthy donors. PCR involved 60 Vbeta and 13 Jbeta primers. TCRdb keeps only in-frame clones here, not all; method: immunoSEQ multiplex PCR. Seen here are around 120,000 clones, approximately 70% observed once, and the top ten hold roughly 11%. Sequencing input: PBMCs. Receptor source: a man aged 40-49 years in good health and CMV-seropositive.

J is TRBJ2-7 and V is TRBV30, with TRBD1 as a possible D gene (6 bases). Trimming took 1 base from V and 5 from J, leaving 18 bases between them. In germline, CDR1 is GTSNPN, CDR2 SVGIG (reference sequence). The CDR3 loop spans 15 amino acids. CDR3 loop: CAWSEPGHRSDEQYV. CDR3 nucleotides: TGTGCCTGGAGTGAACCGGGACACCGGAGCGACGAGCAGTACGTC.

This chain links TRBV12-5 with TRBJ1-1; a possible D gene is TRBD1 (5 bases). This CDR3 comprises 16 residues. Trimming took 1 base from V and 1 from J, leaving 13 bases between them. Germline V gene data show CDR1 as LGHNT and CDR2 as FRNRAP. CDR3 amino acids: CASGLANSGGNTEAFF. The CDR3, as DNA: TGTGCTAGTGGTTTGGCTAACTCCGGGGGGAACACTGAAGCTTTCTTT.

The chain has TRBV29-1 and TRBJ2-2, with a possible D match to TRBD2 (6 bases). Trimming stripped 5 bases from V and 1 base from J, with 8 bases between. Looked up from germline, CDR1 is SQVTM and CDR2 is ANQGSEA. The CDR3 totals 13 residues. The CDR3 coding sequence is TGCAGCGTTTGGGAGGAGAACACCGGGGAGCTGTTTTTT. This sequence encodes CSVWEENTGELFF.

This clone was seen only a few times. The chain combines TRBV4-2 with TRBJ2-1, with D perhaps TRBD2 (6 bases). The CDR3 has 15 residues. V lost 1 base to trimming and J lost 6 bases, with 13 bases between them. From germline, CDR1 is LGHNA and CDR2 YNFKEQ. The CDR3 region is CASSQGLGDSNEQFF. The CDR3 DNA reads TGTGCCAGCAGCCAAGGACTAGGGGACTCCAATGAGCAGTTCTTC.

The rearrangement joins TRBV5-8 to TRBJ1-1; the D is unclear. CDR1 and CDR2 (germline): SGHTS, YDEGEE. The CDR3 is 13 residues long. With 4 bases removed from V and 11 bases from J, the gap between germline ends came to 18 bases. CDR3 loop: CASSPGGVGSAFF. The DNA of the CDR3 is TGTGCCAGCAGCCCCGGCGGGGTAGGTAGTGCTTTCTTT.

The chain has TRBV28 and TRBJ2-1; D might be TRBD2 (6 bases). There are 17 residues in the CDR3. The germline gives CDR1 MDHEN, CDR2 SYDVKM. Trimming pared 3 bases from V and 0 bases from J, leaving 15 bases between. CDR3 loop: CASSFERWRGSYNEQFF. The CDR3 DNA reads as TGTGCCAGCAGTTTCGAAAGGTGGAGGGGCTCCTACAATGAGCAGTTCTTC. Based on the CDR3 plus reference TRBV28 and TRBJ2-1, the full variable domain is DVKVTQSSRYLVKRTGEKVFLECVQDMDHENMFWYRQDPGLGLRLIYFSYDVKMKEKGDIPEGYSVSREKKERFSLILESASTNQTSMYLCASSFERWRGSYNEQFFGPGTRLTVL.

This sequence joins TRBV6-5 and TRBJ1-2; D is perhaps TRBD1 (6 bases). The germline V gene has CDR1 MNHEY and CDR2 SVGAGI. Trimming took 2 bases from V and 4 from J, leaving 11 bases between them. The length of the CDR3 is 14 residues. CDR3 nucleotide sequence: TGTGCCAGCAGTTACGAGCCAGGGGCCTATGGCTACACCTTC. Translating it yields CASSYEPGAYGYTF.

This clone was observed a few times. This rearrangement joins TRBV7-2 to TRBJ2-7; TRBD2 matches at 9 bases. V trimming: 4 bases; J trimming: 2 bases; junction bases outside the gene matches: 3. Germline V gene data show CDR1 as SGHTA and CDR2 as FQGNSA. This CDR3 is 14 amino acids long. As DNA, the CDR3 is TGTGCCAGCAGCTCAAGACTAGCGGCCTACGAGCAGTACTTC. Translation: CASSSRLAAYEQYF.